This T cell receptor (beta chain) was sequenced for a study of metastatic and nonmetastatic thyroid tumors. Study context: Repertoires of blood and of tissue (tumor or nodule) from malignant and benign thyroid patients were compared.

Germline CDR1 ENHRY, CDR2 SYGVKD. The V and J ends lost 7 bases and 5 bases respectively, with 15 bases between them. CDR3 length equals 13 residues. No treatment had been given to any patient before thyroid surgery. The table lists this clone with many counts. TCRdb redid the clone calls on the PCR reads using MiXCR. The sample has around 30,000 clones; 15% are singletons. The sequenced sample was blood. This chain uses TRBV10-3 with TRBJ2-7, with unresolved D. This clonotype originated in a male donor with papillary thyroid cancer or a benign thyroid nodule (not recorded which). Some clones in this sample may be carry-over from other donors' samples. The CDR3 DNA reads as TGTGCCATCATGGCGGCTGTTCTGGACGAGCAGTACTTC. As protein: CAIMAAVLDEQYF.